This T cell receptor (beta chain) appears in the sequencing data of a study of blood T cell repertoires in COVID-19. The CDR3 consists of 16 residues. The germline V gene has CDR1 GTSNPN and CDR2 SVGIG (reference sequence). V dropped 0 bases and J dropped 0 bases, with 12 bases sitting between them. Measured with immunoSEQ multiplex PCR; TCRdb has only the in-frame clones, and not every one. The table has about 47,000 clones, about 90% seen once. The chain couples TRBV30 to TRBJ1-5, with TRBD1 as a possible D gene (5 bases). Sequenced input: peripheral blood. The sequence derives from a man in his 70s with active COVID-19. In DNA form, the CDR3 reads TGTGCCTGGAGTGTTGCGACAGCCGCTAGCAATCAGCCCCAGCATTTT. Translated, it gives CAWSVATAASNQPQHF.